The following is a T cell receptor beta chain sequence with its context. The CDR3 consists of 14 residues. The germline CDR1 and CDR2 sequences are KGHSH and LQKENI. V was cut by 6 bases and J by 4 bases, with 15 bases left in between. This specimen belongs to a study of T cell changes during pregnancy in multiple sclerosis. TCRdb's table, derived via immunoSEQ multiplex PCR, lists solely in-frame clones and lacks some. The sample has 30,000 to 45,000 clones; 88% are singletons. The V gene is TRBV18, the J gene TRBJ1-1, with a possible D match to TRBD1 (5 bases). Material: CD4+ T cells from peripheral blood mononuclear cells, obtained before pregnancy. The sequence was collected from a female donor with multiple sclerosis, enrolled in a pregnancy study. In nucleotides, the CDR3 is TGTGCCAGCTCTCGCAGGGCGGAGACCACTGAAGCTTTCTTT. It translates to CASSRRAETTEAFF.